The clone carrying this T cell receptor beta chain was seen only once. Its antigen is unidentified. These data belong to a study of cytomegalovirus exposure and HLA in healthy donors. The study ran its PCR with 60 Vbeta and 13 Jbeta primers. The table came from immunoSEQ multiplex PCR; TCRdb's copy has only in-frame clones and leaves some out. The table includes 100,000 to 150,000 clones, approximately 74% detected once. Study-wide findings and caveats: The availability of immune exposure information extended only to CMV serostatus. Several V segments, TRBV6-2 and TRBV6-3 among them, could not be told apart and were dropped. In a later analysis, DRB1 alleles had the most associated TCRs; HLA-C alleles the fewest.

The CDR3 spans 13 residues. In germline, CDR1 is SGDLS, CDR2 YYNGEE. V dropped 0 bases and J dropped 3 bases, with 7 bases sitting between them. Sequencing was carried out using PBMCs. The J gene is TRBJ2-7, the V gene TRBV9; D perhaps matches TRBD2 (5 bases). This TCR derives from a man aged 35 to 55 in good health and CMV-seropositive. CDR3 DNA: TGTGCCAGCAGCGTAGACGGGATCTACGAGCAGTACTTC. Amino acid sequence: CASSVDGIYEQYF. Full variable domain (remainder filled in from reference TRBV9 and TRBJ2-7): DSGVTQTPKHLITATGQRVTLRCSPRSGDLSVYWYQQSLDQGLQFLIQYYNGEERAKGNILERFSAQQFPDLHSELNLSSLELGDSALYFCASSVDGIYEQYFGPGTRLTVT.